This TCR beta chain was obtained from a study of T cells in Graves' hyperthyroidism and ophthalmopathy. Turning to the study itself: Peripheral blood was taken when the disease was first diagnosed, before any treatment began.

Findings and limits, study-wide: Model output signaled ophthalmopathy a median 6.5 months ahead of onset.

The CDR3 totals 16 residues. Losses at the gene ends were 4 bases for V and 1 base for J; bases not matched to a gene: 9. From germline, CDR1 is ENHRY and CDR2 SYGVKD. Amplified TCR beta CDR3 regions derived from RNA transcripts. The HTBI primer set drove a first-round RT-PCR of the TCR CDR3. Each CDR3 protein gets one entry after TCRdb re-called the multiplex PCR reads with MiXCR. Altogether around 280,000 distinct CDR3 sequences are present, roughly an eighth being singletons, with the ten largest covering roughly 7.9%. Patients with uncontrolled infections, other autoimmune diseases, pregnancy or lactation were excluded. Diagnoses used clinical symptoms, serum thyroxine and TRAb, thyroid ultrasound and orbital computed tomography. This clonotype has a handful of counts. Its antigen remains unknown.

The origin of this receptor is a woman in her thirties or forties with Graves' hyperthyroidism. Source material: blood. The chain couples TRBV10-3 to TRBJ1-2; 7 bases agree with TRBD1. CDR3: CAISGGQSGLNYGYTF. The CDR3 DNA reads TGTGCCATCAGTGGGGGACAGTCGGGACTTAACTATGGCTACACCTTC.